The 3 T cell receptor beta chains in this list originate from one sample, sequenced in a study of CD4 T cells in relation to SARS-CoV-2 and coronaviruses. Their target antigens are unknown. The unexposed donors gave CD4+ T cells in about 2011-2018, prior to COVID-19. CD4+ T cells were isolated from the cells after 10 days of culture. Profiled with immunoSEQ multiplex PCR; TCRdb holds only in-frame clones, not every one. The sample includes 25,000 to 30,000 clones, roughly 82% of them seen just once. The sequenced material came from CD4+ T cells from PBMCs, cultured in vitro. Source of these receptors: a human donor in good health.

The table lists this clone with a count of one. The rearrangement uses TRBV7-6 and TRBJ2-3; perhaps TRBD2 as D (6 bases). CDR1 and CDR2 (germline): SGHVS, FNYEAQ. This CDR3 is 18 amino acids long. The V end was cut by 6 bases, the J end by 6 bases, with 28 bases between. The CDR3 loop is CASSYIDLLAQIADTQYF. DNA of the CDR3: TGTGCCAGCAGTTACATAGATCTACTAGCCCAAATTGCGGATACGCAGTATTTT. Variable domain in full (rest from reference TRBV7-6 and TRBJ2-3): GAGVSQSPRYKVTKRGQDVALRCDPISGHVSLYWYRQALGQGPEFLTYFNYEAQQDKSGLPNDRFSAERPEGSISTLTIQRTEQRDSAMYRCASSYIDLLAQIADTQYFGPGTRLTVL.

The rearrangement links TRBV23-1 to TRBJ1-2; 7 nucleotides align to TRBD1. TRBV23-1 is filed as an ORF, its function uncertain. The length of the CDR3 is 13 residues. V was clipped by 6 bases and J by 2 bases; unmatched bases: 3. The CDR3 DNA reads as TGCGCCAGCAGGCCGGGACAGAACTATGGCTACACCTTC. Translating it yields CASRPGQNYGYTF.

The chain uses TRBV6-1 and TRBJ2-7; possibly TRBD1 or TRBD2 for D (5 bases each). This CDR3 comprises 15 residues. Germline CDR1 is MNHNS and CDR2 is SASEGT. Trimming removed 8 bases at V and 0 bases at J, with 17 bases between. CDR3 DNA sequence: TGTGCCAGCGGGGGAATCGGGTTAAGCTCCTACGAGCAGTACTTC. Amino acid sequence: CASGGIGLSSYEQYF.